Sequencing of this T cell receptor beta chain was carried out in a study of T cells in tuberculosis. At the level of the study: IGRA-negative adolescents, IGRA-positive adolescents with latent tuberculosis and adults with active tuberculosis formed this South African cohort.

Trimming cost V 2 bases and J 8 bases, with 18 bases left between them. CDR3 length: 15 residues. Germline V lookup: CDR1 ENHRY, CDR2 SYGVKD. Profiling relied on immunoSEQ multiplex PCR, and the TCRdb table lists in-frame clones only, not all of them. The profile covers some 40,000 clones, with nearly 97% appearing a single time and approximately 3.8% taken by the ten largest. Each clinical donor contributed on average roughly 100,000 T cells from unsorted cryopreserved PBMC. This clone was seen once. Its antigen remains unknown. Findings and limits, study-wide: Active tuberculosis cases were adults; controls were adolescents.

The chain uses TRBV10-3 and TRBJ1-2, with D hard to call. This sequence originates from a donor aged 10-30 years with latent tuberculosis or without tuberculosis infection. Sequences were obtained from PBMCs. The CDR3 bases are TGTGCCATCAGTGAGGCTCAGAGCGGTCAACGCGGCTACACCTTC. Protein sequence: CAISEAQSGQRGYTF.